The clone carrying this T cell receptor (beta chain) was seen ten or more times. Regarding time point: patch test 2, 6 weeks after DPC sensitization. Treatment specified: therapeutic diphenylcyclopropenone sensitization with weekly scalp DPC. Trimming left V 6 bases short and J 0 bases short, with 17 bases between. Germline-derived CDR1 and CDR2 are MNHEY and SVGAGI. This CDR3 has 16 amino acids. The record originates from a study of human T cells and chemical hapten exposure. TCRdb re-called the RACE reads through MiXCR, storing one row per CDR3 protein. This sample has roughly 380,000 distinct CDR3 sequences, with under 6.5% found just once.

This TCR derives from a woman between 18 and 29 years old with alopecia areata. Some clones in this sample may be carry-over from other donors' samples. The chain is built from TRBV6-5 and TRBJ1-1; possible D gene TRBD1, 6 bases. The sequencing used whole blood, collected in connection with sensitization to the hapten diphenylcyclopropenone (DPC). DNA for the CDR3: TGTGCCAGCAGACTCAAGTTGACAGGCCTGAACACTGAAGCTTTCTTT. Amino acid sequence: CASRLKLTGLNTEAFF.